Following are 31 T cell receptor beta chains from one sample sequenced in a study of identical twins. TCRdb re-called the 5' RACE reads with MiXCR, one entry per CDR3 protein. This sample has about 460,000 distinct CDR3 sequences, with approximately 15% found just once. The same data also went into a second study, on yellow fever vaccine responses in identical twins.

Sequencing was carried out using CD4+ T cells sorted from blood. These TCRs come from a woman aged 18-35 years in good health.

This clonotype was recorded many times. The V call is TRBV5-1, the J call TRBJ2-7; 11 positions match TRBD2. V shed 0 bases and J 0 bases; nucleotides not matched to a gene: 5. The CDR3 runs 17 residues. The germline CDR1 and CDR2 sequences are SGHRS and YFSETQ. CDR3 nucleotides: TGCGCCAGCAGCTTGGGTCCGACTAGCGGGGACTCCTACGAGCAGTACTTC. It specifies CASSLGPTSGDSYEQYF.

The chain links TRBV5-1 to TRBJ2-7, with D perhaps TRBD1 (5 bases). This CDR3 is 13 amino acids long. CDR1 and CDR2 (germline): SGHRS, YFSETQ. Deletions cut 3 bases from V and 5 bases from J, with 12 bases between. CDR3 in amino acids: CASSSLSGNEQYF. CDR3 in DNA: TGCGCCAGCAGCTCCCTATCAGGGAACGAGCAGTACTTC.

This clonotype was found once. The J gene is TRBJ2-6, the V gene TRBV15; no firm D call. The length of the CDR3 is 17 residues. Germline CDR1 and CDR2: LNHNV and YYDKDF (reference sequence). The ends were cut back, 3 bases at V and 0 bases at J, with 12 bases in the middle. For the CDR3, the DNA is TGTGCCACCAGCAGCCACCGGCGGTCCTCTGGGGCCAACGTCCTGACTTTC. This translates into CATSSHRRSSGANVLTF. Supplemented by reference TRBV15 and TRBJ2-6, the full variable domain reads DAMVIQNPRYQVTQFGKPVTLSCSQTLNHNVMYWYQQKSSQAPKLLFHYYDKDFNNEADTPDNFQSRRPNTSFCFLDIRSPGLGDTAMYLCATSSHRRSSGANVLTFGAGSRLTVL.

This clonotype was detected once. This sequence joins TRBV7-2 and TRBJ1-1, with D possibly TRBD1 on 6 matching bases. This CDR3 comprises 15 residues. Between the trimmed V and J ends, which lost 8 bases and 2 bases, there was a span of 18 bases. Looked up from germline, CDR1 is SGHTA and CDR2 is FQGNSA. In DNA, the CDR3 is TGTGCCAGCGTGGGACACAAGAACTTAAACACTGAAGCTTTCTTT. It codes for CASVGHKNLNTEAFF.

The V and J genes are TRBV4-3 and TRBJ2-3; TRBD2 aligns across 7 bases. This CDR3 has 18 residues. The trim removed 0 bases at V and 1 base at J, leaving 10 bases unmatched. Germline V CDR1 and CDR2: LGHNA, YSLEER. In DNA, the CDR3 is TGCGCCAGCAGCCAAGATGGGGGGGGGACTTCCGGCACAGATACGCAGTATTTT. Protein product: CASSQDGGGTSGTDTQYF.

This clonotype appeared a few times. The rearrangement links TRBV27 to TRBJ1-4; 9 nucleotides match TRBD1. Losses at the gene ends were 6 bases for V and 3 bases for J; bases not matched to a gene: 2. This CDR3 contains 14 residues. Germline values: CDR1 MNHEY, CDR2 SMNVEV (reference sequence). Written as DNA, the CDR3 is TGTGCCAGCAGGGGACAGGGTGCTAATGAAAAACTGTTTTTT. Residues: CASRGQGANEKLFF.

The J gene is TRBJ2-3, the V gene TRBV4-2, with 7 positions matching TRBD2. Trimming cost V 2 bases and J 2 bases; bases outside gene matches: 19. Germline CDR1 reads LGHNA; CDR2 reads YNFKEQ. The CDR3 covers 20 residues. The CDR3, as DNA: TGTGCCAGCAGCCAATACCTCCTGGGTTTAGGGGCGGGAGACACAGATACGCAGTATTTT. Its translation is CASSQYLLGLGAGDTDTQYF.

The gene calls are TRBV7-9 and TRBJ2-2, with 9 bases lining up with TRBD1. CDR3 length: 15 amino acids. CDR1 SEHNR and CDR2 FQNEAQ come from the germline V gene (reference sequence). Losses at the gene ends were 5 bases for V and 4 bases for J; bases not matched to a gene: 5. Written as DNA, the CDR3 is TGTGCCAGCAGCCTCGGGACAGGGTCCACCGGGGAGCTGTTTTTT. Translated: CASSLGTGSTGELFF.

CDR3 nucleotide sequence: TGTGCCACCAGCAGTGGGGGGACCCCAGTCTACGAGCAGTACTTC. Translating it yields CATSSGGTPVYEQYF. The V call is TRBV15, the J call TRBJ2-7, with D possibly matching TRBD2 (6 bases). Trimming cost V 3 bases and J 3 bases, with 15 bases left between them. CDR3 length: 15 amino acids. Germline CDR1 is LNHNV and CDR2 is YYDKDF (reference sequence).

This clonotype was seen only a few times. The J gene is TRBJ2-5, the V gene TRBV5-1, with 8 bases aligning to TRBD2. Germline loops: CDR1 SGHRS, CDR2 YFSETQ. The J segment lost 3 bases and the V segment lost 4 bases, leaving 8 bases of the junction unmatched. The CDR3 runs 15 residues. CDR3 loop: CASSGPGLGKETQYF. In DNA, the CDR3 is TGCGCCAGCAGCGGCCCGGGACTAGGGAAAGAGACCCAGTACTTC.

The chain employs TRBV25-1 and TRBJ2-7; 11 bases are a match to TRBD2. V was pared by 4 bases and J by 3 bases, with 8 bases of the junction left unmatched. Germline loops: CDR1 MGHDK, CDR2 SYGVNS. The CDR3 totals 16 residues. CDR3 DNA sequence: TGTGCCAGCAGTGCTACTAGCGGGAGTATAAGCTACGAGCAGTACTTC. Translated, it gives CASSATSGSISYEQYF.

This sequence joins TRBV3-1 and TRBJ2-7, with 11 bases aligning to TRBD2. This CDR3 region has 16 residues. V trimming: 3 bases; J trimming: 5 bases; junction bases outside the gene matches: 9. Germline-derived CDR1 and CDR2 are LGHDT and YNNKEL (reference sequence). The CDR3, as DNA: TGTGCCAGCAGCCATGTAGCGGGAGGGCGTAAGGACGAGCAGTACTTC. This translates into CASSHVAGGRKDEQYF.

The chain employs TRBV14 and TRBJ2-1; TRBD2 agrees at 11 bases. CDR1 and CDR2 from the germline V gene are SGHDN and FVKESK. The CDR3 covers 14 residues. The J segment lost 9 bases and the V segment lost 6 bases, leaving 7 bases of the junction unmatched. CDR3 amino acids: CASSRLAGLGEQFF. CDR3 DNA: TGTGCCAGCAGTCGACTAGCGGGACTGGGTGAGCAGTTCTTC.

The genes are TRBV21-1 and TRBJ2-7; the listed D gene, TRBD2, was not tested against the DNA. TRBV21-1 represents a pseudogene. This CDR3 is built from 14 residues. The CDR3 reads CASSKEQGDYEQYF. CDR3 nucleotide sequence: TGTGCCAGCAGCAAAGAGCAGGGAGACTACGAGCAGTACTTC.

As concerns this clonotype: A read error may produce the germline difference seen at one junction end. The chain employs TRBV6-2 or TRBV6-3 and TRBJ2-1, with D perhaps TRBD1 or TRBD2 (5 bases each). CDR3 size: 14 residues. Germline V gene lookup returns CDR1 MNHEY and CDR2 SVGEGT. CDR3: CASGDSLAYNEQLF. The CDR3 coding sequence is TGTGCCAGCGGAGACAGCCTAGCCTACAATGAGCAGCTCTTC.

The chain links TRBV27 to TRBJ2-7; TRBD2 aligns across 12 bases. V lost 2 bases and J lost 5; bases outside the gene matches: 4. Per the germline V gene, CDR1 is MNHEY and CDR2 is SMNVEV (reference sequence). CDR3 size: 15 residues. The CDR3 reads CASSLGASGRDEQYF. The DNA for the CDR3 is TGTGCCAGCAGTTTAGGGGCTAGCGGGAGGGACGAGCAGTACTTC.

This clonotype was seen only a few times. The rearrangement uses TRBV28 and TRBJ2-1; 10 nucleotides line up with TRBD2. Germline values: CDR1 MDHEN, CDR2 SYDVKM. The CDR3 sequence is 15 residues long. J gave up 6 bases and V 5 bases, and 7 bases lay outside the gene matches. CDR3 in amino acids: CASSPGTSDSNEQFF. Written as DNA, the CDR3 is TGTGCCAGCAGTCCCGGGACTAGCGACAGCAATGAGCAGTTCTTC.

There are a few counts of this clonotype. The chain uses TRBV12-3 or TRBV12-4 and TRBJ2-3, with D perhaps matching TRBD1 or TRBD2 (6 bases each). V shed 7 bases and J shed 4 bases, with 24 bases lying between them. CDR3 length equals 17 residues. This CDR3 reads CASTQPSGARGADTQYF. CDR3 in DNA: TGTGCCAGCACCCAACCCTCGGGGGCTAGGGGTGCAGATACGCAGTATTTT.

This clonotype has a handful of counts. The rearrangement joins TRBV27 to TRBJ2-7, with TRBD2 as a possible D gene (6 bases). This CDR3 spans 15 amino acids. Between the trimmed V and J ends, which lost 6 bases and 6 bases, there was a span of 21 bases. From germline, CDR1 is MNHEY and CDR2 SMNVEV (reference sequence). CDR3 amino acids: CASSRGTSSPSEQYF. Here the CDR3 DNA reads TGTGCCAGCAGCCGGGGGACTTCTTCACCGTCCGAGCAGTACTTC.

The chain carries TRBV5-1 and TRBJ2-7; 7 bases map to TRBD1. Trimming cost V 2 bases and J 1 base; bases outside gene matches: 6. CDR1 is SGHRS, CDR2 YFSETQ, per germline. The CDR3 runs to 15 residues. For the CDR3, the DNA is TGCGCCAGCAGCTTTCCCGAGACAGGGTCCTACGAGCAGTACTTC. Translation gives CASSFPETGSYEQYF.

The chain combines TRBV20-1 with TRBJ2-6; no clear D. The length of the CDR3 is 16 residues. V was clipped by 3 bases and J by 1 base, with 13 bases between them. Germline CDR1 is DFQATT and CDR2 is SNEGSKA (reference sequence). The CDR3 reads CSASPPRSSGANVLTF. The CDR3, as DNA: TGCAGTGCTAGTCCCCCCAGGTCATCTGGGGCCAACGTCCTGACTTTC.

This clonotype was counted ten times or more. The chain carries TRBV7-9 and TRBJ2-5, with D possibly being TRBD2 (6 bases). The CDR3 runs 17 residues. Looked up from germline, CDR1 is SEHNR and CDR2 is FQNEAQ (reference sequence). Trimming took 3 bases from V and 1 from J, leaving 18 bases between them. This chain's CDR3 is CASSFGLELAPQETQYF. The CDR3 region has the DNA TGTGCCAGCAGCTTTGGACTTGAACTAGCCCCCCAAGAGACCCAGTACTTC.

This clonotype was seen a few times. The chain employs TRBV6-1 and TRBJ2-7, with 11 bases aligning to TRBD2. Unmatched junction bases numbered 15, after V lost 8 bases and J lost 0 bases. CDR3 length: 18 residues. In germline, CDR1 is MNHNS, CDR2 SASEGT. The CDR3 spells CASSSTGLAGESSYEQYF. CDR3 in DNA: TGTGCCAGCTCCTCGACCGGACTAGCGGGCGAGAGCTCCTACGAGCAGTACTTC.

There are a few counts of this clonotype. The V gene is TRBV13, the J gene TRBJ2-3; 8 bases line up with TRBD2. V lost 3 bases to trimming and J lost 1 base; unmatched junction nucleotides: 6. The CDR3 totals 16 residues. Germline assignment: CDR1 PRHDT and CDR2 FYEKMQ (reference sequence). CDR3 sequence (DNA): TGTGCCAGCAGCTTCGATAGCGGGAAGGGCACAGATACGCAGTATTTT. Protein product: CASSFDSGKGTDTQYF. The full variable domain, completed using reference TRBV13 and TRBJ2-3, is AAGVIQSPRHLIKEKRETATLKCYPIPRHDTVYWYQQGPGQDPQFLISFYEKMQSDKGSIPDRFSAQQFSDYHSELNMSSLELGDSALYFCASSFDSGKGTDTQYFGPGTRLTVL.

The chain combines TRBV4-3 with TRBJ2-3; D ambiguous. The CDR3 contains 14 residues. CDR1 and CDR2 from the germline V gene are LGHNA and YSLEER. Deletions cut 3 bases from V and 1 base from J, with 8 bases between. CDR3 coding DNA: TGCGCCAGCAGCCAGGCTTTCGGCACAGATACGCAGTATTTT. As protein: CASSQAFGTDTQYF.

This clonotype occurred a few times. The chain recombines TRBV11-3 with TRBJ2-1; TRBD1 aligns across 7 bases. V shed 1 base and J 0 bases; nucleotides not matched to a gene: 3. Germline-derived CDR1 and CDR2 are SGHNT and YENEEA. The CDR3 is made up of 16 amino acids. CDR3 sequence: CASSLGDRNSYNEQFF. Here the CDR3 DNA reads TGTGCCAGCAGCTTAGGGGACAGAAACTCCTACAATGAGCAGTTCTTC.

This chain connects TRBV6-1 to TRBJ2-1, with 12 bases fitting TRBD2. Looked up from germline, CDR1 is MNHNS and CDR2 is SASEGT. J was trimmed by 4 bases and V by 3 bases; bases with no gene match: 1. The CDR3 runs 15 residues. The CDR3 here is CASSEGLAGYNEQFF. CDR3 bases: TGTGCCAGCAGTGAGGGACTAGCGGGTTACAATGAGCAGTTCTTC.

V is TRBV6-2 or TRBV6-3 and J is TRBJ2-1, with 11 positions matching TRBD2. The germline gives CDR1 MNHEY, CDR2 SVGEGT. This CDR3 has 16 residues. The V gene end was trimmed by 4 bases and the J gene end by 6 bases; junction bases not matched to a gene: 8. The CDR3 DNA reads TGTGCCAGCAGTTTCGAACTAGCGGGAGCTGGCAATGAGCAGTTCTTC. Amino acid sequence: CASSFELAGAGNEQFF.

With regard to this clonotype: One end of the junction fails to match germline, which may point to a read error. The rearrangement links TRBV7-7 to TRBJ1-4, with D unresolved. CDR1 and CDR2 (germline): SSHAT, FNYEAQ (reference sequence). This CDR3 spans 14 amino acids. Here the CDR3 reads CASSLSGPNEKLFF. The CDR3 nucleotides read TGTGCTAGCAGCTTATCAGGTCCGAATGAAAAACTGTTTTTT.

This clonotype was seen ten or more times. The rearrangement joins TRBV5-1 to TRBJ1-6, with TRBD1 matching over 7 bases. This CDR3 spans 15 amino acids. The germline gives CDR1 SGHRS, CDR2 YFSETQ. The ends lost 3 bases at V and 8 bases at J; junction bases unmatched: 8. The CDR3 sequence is CASSSRQGVDSPLHF. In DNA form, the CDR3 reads TGCGCCAGCAGCTCGCGACAGGGAGTCGATTCACCCCTCCACTTT.

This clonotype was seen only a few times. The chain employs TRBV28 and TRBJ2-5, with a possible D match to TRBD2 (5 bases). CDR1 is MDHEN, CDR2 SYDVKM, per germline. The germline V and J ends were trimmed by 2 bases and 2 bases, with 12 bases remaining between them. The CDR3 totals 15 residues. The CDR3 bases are TGTGCCAGCAGTTTAGGAGGACTCAGACAAGAGACCCAGTACTTC. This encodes CASSLGGLRQETQYF.